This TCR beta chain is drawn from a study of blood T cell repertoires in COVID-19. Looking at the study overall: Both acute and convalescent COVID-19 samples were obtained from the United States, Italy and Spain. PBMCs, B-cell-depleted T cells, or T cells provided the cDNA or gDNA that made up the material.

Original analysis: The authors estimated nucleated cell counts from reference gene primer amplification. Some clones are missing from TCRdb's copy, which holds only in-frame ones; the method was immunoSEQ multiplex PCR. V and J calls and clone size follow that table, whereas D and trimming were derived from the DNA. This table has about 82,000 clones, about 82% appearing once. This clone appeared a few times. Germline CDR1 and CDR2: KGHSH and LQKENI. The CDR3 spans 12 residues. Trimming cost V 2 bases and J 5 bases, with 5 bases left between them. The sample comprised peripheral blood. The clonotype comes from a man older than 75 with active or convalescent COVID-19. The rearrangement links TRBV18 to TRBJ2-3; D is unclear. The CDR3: CASSPGQDTQYF. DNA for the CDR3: TGTGCCAGCTCACCAGGCCAAGATACGCAGTATTTT.